The subject of this entry is one TCR beta chain. Its antigen has not been determined. Base qualities are not at hand, and no much larger clone is one base apart. These data originate in a study of blood T cell repertoires in COVID-19 (dated by TCRdb to the early 2020s). General notes on the study: The collaborator samples originated in the United States, Italy and Spain and spanned the acute and convalescent phases of COVID-19. Where available, HLA class I and class II types were taken from metadata supplied by the sample provider and were not determined by assay-based typing. Nearly every sample came with metadata listing a de-identified subject ID, COVID-19 status, age in years and sex. Samples came from the ongoing ImmuneRACE study (first 160 participants) plus 1,254 subjects from 6 global collaborators. Deeply sampled blood TCRbeta repertoires from subjects exposed to, actively infected with, or recovered from COVID-19 were included in the dataset. The material from the prospective study consisted of cDNA or gDNA derived from T cells, B-cell-depleted T cells, or PBMCs. The repertoires were made available in a free public database intended to serve as a resource for research on the immune response to SARS-CoV-2. Results and caveats for the whole study, not just this receptor: How much clinical and demographic metadata was included differed by source and by participant, and the metadata was provided uncurated.

TCRbeta CDR3 regions were amplified from genomic DNA using the immunoSEQ Assay, a bias-controlled multiplex PCR. The published analysis was carried out like this. Within the assay, amplification of reference gene primers was used to estimate how many nucleated cells each sample contained. Sequence reads were collapsed and filtered to measure the absolute abundance of every unique TCRbeta CDR3 rearrangement. For each sample, productive Simpson clonality was calculated as the square root of Simpson's diversity index across productive rearrangements. Sourced from immuneACCESS, this table was stored by TCRdb with only in-frame sequences that have V and J called. A share of the clones is absent; for the studies checked, an unresolved V gene accounts for under half, and the remainder has no known explanation. That table furnishes V, J and clone size, whereas the DNA furnished D and trimming. The sample data list approximately 280,000 clones, and 70% to 85% of these were observed just once. Jointly, the top ten make up roughly 1.5% of the sample.

In Seattle, one collaborating source enrolled patients while the infection was active and tracked those patients longitudinally over the course of disease. Collaborating institutions collected whole blood in K2EDTA tubes following their own protocols. For TCRbeta analysis, collaborators shipped samples in one of three forms: frozen whole blood, isolated PBMCs, or DNA extracted from either of those sample types. The sample was peripheral blood. The receptor's source is a human donor with COVID-19, enrolled during active disease. The donor label of this sample is uncertain.

For the CDR3, the sequence is CASSERENYGYTF. In nucleotides, the sequence is TGCGCCAGCAGTGAGCGGGAGAACTATGGCTACACCTTC. The rearrangement combines TRBV10-2 with TRBJ1-2, with the D segment identity uncertain. Relative to germline, V is 2 bases shorter and J is 2 bases shorter, with 6 bases between their ends. Counted from cysteine to phenylalanine, this CDR3 has 13 amino acids. Just CDR3 DNA is preserved here, 39 bases in frame from base 1. From a lookup of the germline V gene, CDR1 and CDR2 are WSHSY and SAAADI.